The 22 T cell receptor beta chains in this list originate from one sample, sequenced in a study of blood T cell repertoires in COVID-19. Repertoires were generated with immunoSEQ multiplex PCR, while TCRdb's copy carries only in-frame clones and drops some. The sample carries about 300,000 clones, about 90% recorded once. Sequencing was carried out using PBMCs or T cells enriched from blood (not recorded which). The receptors stem from a young woman with acute COVID-19.

The gene calls are TRBV27 and TRBJ2-7, with D possibly being TRBD1 (6 bases). The germline CDR1 and CDR2 sequences are MNHEY and SMNVEV (reference sequence). Trimming removed 3 bases from V and 3 bases from J, with 15 bases in between. The CDR3 is made up of 15 amino acids. DNA for the CDR3: TGTGCCAGCAGTTTGGTAGCGACAGGAGACTACGAGCAGTACTTC. Protein product: CASSLVATGDYEQYF.

The chain joins TRBV29-1 to TRBJ2-1; 10 bases align to TRBD2. This CDR3 is built from 16 residues. In germline, CDR1 is SQVTM, CDR2 ANQGSEA. Trimming removed 3 bases from V and 5 bases from J; junction bases left unmatched: 10. The CDR3 DNA reads TGCAGCGTTGACGGCCGGGGGCTAGCGGGAGACAATGAGCAGTTCTTC. As protein: CSVDGRGLAGDNEQFF.

The V gene is TRBV30, the J gene TRBJ1-1; a possible D gene is TRBD1 (5 bases). Trimming shortened V by 7 bases and J by 4 bases, and 19 bases separated the two germline ends. Per germline, CDR1 GTSNPN and CDR2 SVGIG (reference sequence). The CDR3 runs 14 residues. Written as DNA, the CDR3 is TGTGCCTTGGCAAGAATAGACAGATCCACTGAAGCTTTCTTT. Its translation: CALARIDRSTEAFF.

This clone was seen only a few times. The chain recombines TRBV5-5 with TRBJ2-5; 9 bases match TRBD2. Germline assignment: CDR1 SGHKS and CDR2 YYEKEE (reference sequence). The CDR3 is 17 amino acids. Unmatched junction bases numbered 10, after V lost 0 bases and J lost 4 bases. CDR3 sequence (DNA): TGTGCCAGCAGCTTGGTCGGGCTAGCGGGAACGAGAGAGACCCAGTACTTC. Encoded protein: CASSLVGLAGTRETQYF.

The chain is built from TRBV7-9 and TRBJ1-6; the D gene is possibly TRBD1 (6 bases). The CDR3 is 14 amino acids. V was pared by 5 bases and J by 5 bases, with 10 bases between. Germline CDR1 SEHNR, CDR2 FQNEAQ (reference sequence). The CDR3 here is CASSPDRNNSPLHF. The CDR3 bases are TGTGCCAGCAGCCCTGACAGGAATAATTCACCCCTCCACTTT.

This clone showed up just a few times. The V call is TRBV4-2, the J call TRBJ1-3; TRBD1 aligns across 7 bases. CDR1 and CDR2 from the germline V gene are LGHNA and YNFKEQ. This CDR3 contains 16 residues. The J segment lost 0 bases and the V segment lost 3 bases, leaving 5 bases of the junction unmatched. The CDR3 DNA sequence: TGTGCCAGCAGCCAGCCGGACAGGTCCTCTGGAAACACCATATATTTT. This codes for CASSQPDRSSGNTIYF.

This chain joins TRBV7-3 and TRBJ1-6, with D possibly matching TRBD1 (6 bases). The V gene's germline CDR1 is SGHTA and CDR2 FQGTGA. The length of the CDR3 is 15 residues. V dropped 5 bases and J dropped 7 bases, with 15 bases sitting between them. This CDR3 is CASSVQGSGNSPLHF. CDR3 in DNA: TGTGCCAGCAGCGTACAGGGATCTGGAAATTCACCCCTCCACTTT.

The chain employs TRBV3-1 (or the pseudogene TRBV3-2) and TRBJ2-5, with 10 bases matching TRBD2. J lost 4 bases, V lost 5 bases, and 10 bases had no gene match. CDR1 is LGHDT and CDR2 is YNNKEL in the germline V gene (reference sequence). This CDR3 spans 16 amino acids. CDR3 residues: CASSGLAGGEGETQYF. CDR3 nucleotide sequence: TGTGCCAGCAGCGGCTTAGCGGGAGGTGAGGGAGAGACCCAGTACTTC.

V usage is TRBV2 and J usage is TRBJ2-5; 9 bases are shared with TRBD2. The CDR3 covers 12 residues. V shed 7 bases, J shed 7 bases, and the junction held 4 bases outside the gene matches. Germline assignment: CDR1 SNHLY and CDR2 FYNNEI. CDR3 coding DNA: TGTGCCAGCAAGAGCGGGGGGTGGACCCAGTACTTC. The encoded protein is CASKSGGWTQYF. Full variable domain (remainder filled in from reference TRBV2 and TRBJ2-5): EPEVTQTPSHQVTQMGQEVILRCVPISNHLYFYWYRQILGQKVEFLVSFYNNEISEKSEIFDDQFSVERPDGSNFTLKIRSTKLEDSAMYFCASKSGGWTQYFGPGTRLLVL.

The V and J genes are TRBV27 and TRBJ2-7, with 8 bases matching TRBD2. V was clipped by 8 bases and J by 3 bases; unmatched bases: 18. The CDR3 runs 17 residues. The germline V gene has CDR1 MNHEY and CDR2 SMNVEV (reference sequence). CDR3 region: CASGNPALSGILYEQYF. DNA of the CDR3: TGTGCCAGCGGTAATCCAGCGCTTAGCGGGATTCTCTACGAGCAGTACTTC.

The chain recombines TRBV6-5 with TRBJ2-7, with TRBD1 matching 8 bases. This CDR3 is 15 amino acids long. Trimming at V came to 2 bases and at J to 5 bases, leaving 8 bases not matched to a gene. CDR1 and CDR2 from the germline V gene are MNHEY and SVGAGI. CDR3 loop: CASSYDGTGSDEQYF. DNA of the CDR3: TGTGCCAGCAGTTACGACGGGACAGGATCAGACGAGCAGTACTTC.

V gene TRBV12-3 or TRBV12-4 combines with J gene TRBJ1-2, with D perhaps matching TRBD1 (5 bases). V was pared by 3 bases and J by 4 bases, with 9 bases between. This CDR3 comprises 13 residues. CDR3 sequence: CASSFQGIYGYTF. CDR3 in DNA: TGTGCCAGCAGTTTCCAGGGAATCTATGGCTACACCTTC.

A few counts support this clone. Written as DNA, the CDR3 is TGTGCCACCAGCAGACGCACGGACAGGGAAGGCGAGCAGTACTTC. Its translation: CATSRRTDREGEQYF. The chain recombines TRBV15 with TRBJ2-7; 8 bases are shared with TRBD1. CDR1 and CDR2 from the germline V gene are LNHNV and YYDKDF (reference sequence). The CDR3 runs to 15 residues. V lost 2 bases, J lost 6 bases, and 9 bases stayed unmatched.

V is TRBV7-2 and J is TRBJ2-1, with D perhaps matching TRBD2 (6 bases). V was shortened by 2 bases and J by 2 bases, with 13 bases between the two germline ends. CDR1 and CDR2 (germline): SGHTA, FQGNSA. This CDR3 has 16 residues. The CDR3 sequence: CASSLRGRLTYNEQFF. The CDR3 bases are TGTGCCAGCAGCTTAAGAGGGAGGCTGACCTACAATGAGCAGTTCTTC.

V gene TRBV7-2 combines with J gene TRBJ2-7; a weak D match, TRBD1 (6 bases). The CDR3 extends over 14 amino acids. Between the trimmed V and J ends, which lost 1 base and 4 bases, there was a span of 11 bases. CDR1 and CDR2 (germline): SGHTA, FQGNSA. The CDR3 coding sequence is TGTGCCAGCAGCTTAGATCTGAGGGGGTACGAGCAGTACTTC. Translating gives CASSLDLRGYEQYF.

CDR3 DNA sequence: TGTGCCAGCAGTTTATCGATGGGCTACGGTGAAAAACTGTTTTTT. It specifies CASSLSMGYGEKLFF. The chain is built from TRBV27 and TRBJ1-4; D gene uncertain. This CDR3 comprises 15 residues. V was pared by 0 bases and J by 7 bases, with 12 bases between. Germline V gene data show CDR1 as MNHEY and CDR2 as SMNVEV (reference sequence).

In the case of this clone: One end of the junction does not line up with germline, which may come from a read error. This chain links TRBV27 with TRBJ2-1, with D hard to call. The CDR3 covers 15 residues. Germline loops: CDR1 MNHEY, CDR2 SMNVEV (reference sequence). CDR3 nucleotide sequence: TGTGCCAGCAGTCCGGTCCCTCCCTCCAACAATGAGCAGTTCTTC. This translates into CASSPVPPSNNEQFF.

CDR3 coding DNA: TGTGCCAGCAGAACAGGGATAAACTATGGCTACACCTTC. Its protein product is CASRTGINYGYTF. V and J are TRBV28 and TRBJ1-2, with D perhaps matching TRBD1 (6 bases). CDR1 MDHEN and CDR2 SYDVKM come from the germline V gene. The V end was cut by 6 bases, the J end by 2 bases, with 10 bases between. CDR3 length: 13 residues.

CDR3 nucleotide sequence: TGTGCCAGCAGCGCACCGGGACAAGGGATGAGCACTGAAGCTTTCTTT. Translated, it gives CASSAPGQGMSTEAFF. The chain has TRBV9 and TRBJ1-1, with TRBD1 as a possible D gene (6 bases). CDR3 size: 16 residues. V was trimmed by 3 bases and J by 4 bases, leaving 19 bases between them. Germline values: CDR1 SGDLS, CDR2 YYNGEE. Full variable domain (outside the CDR3, taken from reference TRBV9 and TRBJ1-1): DSGVTQTPKHLITATGQRVTLRCSPRSGDLSVYWYQQSLDQGLQFLIQYYNGEERAKGNILERFSAQQFPDLHSELNLSSLELGDSALYFCASSAPGQGMSTEAFFGQGTRLTVV.

In the case of this clone: The same CDR3 also results from other DNA sequences found in this sample. The chain links TRBV27 to TRBJ1-1; maybe TRBD1 (5 bases). Trimming shortened V by 5 bases and J by 1 base, and 8 bases separated the two germline ends. The CDR3 is 13 amino acids. CDR1 MNHEY and CDR2 SMNVEV come from the germline V gene (reference sequence). This chain's CDR3 is CASSVTGNTEAFF. Written as DNA, the CDR3 is TGTGCCAGCAGTGTTACAGGGAACACTGAAGCTTTCTTT.

This chain connects TRBV28 to TRBJ1-2; 7 positions match TRBD1. Trimming took 6 bases from V and 7 from J; bases not matched to a gene: 11. The CDR3 has 14 amino acids. The V gene's germline CDR1 is MDHEN and CDR2 SYDVKM. The CDR3 here is CASRNRGPQGGYTF. The CDR3 DNA reads TGTGCCAGCAGAAACAGGGGACCTCAGGGTGGCTACACCTTC.

The CDR3 DNA reads TGCAGCGTTGGTCCCAGGGAGGACGAGGGCTATGGCTACACCTTC. It yields the protein CSVGPREDEGYGYTF. This rearrangement joins TRBV29-1 to TRBJ1-2, with a possible D match to TRBD1 (5 bases). The CDR3 runs to 15 residues. The ends were cut back, 4 bases at V and 4 bases at J, with 19 bases in the middle. Germline V gene data show CDR1 as SQVTM and CDR2 as ANQGSEA. Based on the CDR3 plus reference TRBV29-1 and TRBJ1-2, the full variable domain is SAVISQKPSRDICQRGTSLTIQCQVDSQVTMMFWYRQQPGQSLTLIATANQGSEATYESGFVIDKFPISRPNLTFSTLTVSNMSPEDSSIYLCSVGPREDEGYGYTFGSGTRLTVV.